This is a list of T cell receptor beta chains from one sample in a study of T-cell memory formation after mild COVID-19. TCRdb itself ran the 5' RACE reads through MiXCR, one entry per CDR3 protein. The table has 390,000 or so distinct CDR3 sequences, about 17% seen once. The sequenced sample consisted of PBMCs or a T cell subset sorted from them (not recorded which). The receptors derive from a man aged 18 to 30 who had mild COVID-19 (a few samples of this study predate the infection). Cell type and time point are not known. CDR3s include the opening cysteine and the closing phenylalanine or tryptophan. The D gene is left open where the match is weak. A row's size may be missing; if present it is once, few, many or a size class.

d_call: TRBD2; clone_size: .; cdr3_length: 16; j_call: TRBJ2-3; v_call: TRBV7-2; cdr3_aa: CASSPPASGYTDTQYF; cdr3_nt: TGTGCCAGCAGCCCCCCGGCTAGCGGGTACACAGATACGCAGTATTTT
d_call: .; clone_size: .; cdr3_length: 13; j_call: TRBJ1-5; v_call: TRBV19; cdr3_aa: CASSIGVEPPIHF; cdr3_nt: TGTGCCAGTAGTATCGGTGTCGAGCCTCCCATACATTTT
d_call: .; clone_size: .; cdr3_length: 15; j_call: TRBJ2-5; v_call: TRBV7-2; cdr3_aa: CASRPSTQGGETQYF; cdr3_nt: TGTGCCAGCAGACCAAGTACACAGGGTGGGGAGACCCAGTACTTC
d_call: .; clone_size: few; cdr3_length: 17; j_call: TRBJ2-2; v_call: TRBV7-2; cdr3_aa: CASSLGLGPKNTGELFF; cdr3_nt: TGTGCCAGCAGCTTAGGCCTGGGGCCTAAGAACACCGGGGAGCTGTTTTTT
d_call: .; clone_size: .; cdr3_length: 14; j_call: TRBJ2-3; v_call: TRBV27; cdr3_aa: CASSFLPSGDTQYF; cdr3_nt: TGTGCCAGCAGTTTCCTGCCCTCCGGGGATACGCAGTATTTT
d_call: TRBD2; clone_size: few; cdr3_length: 16; j_call: TRBJ2-3; v_call: TRBV29-1; cdr3_aa: CSVAAGVPSSTDTQYF; cdr3_nt: TGCAGCGTTGCCGCGGGGGTTCCCTCTAGCACAGATACGCAGTATTTT
d_call: TRBD1; clone_size: .; cdr3_length: 14; j_call: TRBJ2-1; v_call: TRBV3-1; cdr3_aa: CASSFRDSFSEQFF; cdr3_nt: TGTGCCAGCAGCTTCCGGGACAGTTTCTCTGAGCAGTTCTTC
d_call: TRBD2; clone_size: .; cdr3_length: 16; j_call: TRBJ2-3; v_call: TRBV20-1; cdr3_aa: CSARDRQRGSTDTQYF; cdr3_nt: TGCAGTGCTAGAGATCGGCAGCGGGGGAGCACAGATACGCAGTATTTT
d_call: .; clone_size: .; cdr3_length: 14; j_call: TRBJ2-7; v_call: TRBV9; cdr3_aa: CASSKSGGTYEQYF; cdr3_nt: TGTGCCAGCAGCAAAAGTGGGGGTACGTACGAGCAGTACTTC
d_call: .; clone_size: few; cdr3_length: 15; j_call: TRBJ1-2; v_call: TRBV7-3; cdr3_aa: CASSPRQVWEYGYTF; cdr3_nt: TGTGCCAGCAGCCCCCGACAGGTTTGGGAATATGGCTACACCTTC
d_call: .; clone_size: few; cdr3_length: 16; j_call: TRBJ2-6; v_call: TRBV7-2; cdr3_aa: CASSTQPGPGANVLTF; cdr3_nt: TGTGCCAGCAGCACCCAACCCGGGCCTGGGGCCAACGTCCTGACTTTC
d_call: TRBD1; clone_size: few; cdr3_length: 16; j_call: TRBJ1-4; v_call: TRBV4-2; cdr3_aa: CASSHPGQQINEKLFF; cdr3_nt: TGTGCCAGCAGCCACCCGGGACAGCAAATTAATGAAAAACTGTTTTTT
d_call: TRBD1; clone_size: few; cdr3_length: 14; j_call: TRBJ2-5; v_call: TRBV19; cdr3_aa: CASSVTGDQETQYF; cdr3_nt: TGTGCCAGTAGTGTTACAGGGGACCAGGAGACCCAGTACTTC
d_call: TRBD2; clone_size: .; cdr3_length: 15; j_call: TRBJ2-5; v_call: TRBV6-5; cdr3_aa: CASSYSGLPMETQYF; cdr3_nt: TGTGCCAGCAGTTACTCGGGACTACCAATGGAGACCCAGTACTTC
d_call: TRBD2; clone_size: .; cdr3_length: 17; j_call: TRBJ2-4; v_call: TRBV11-2; cdr3_aa: CASSYWGLRLAKNIQYF; cdr3_nt: TGTGCCAGCAGCTACTGGGGACTACGTCTAGCCAAAAACATTCAGTACTTC
d_call: .; clone_size: .; cdr3_length: 15; j_call: TRBJ1-6; v_call: TRBV7-8; cdr3_aa: CASSHRRLMPSPLHF; cdr3_nt: TGTGCCAGCAGCCACCGGCGACTTATGCCTTCACCCCTCCACTTT
d_call: .; clone_size: .; cdr3_length: 14; j_call: TRBJ2-1; v_call: TRBV11-2; cdr3_aa: CASSLSPGDNEQFF; cdr3_nt: TGTGCCAGCAGCTTATCTCCAGGAGACAATGAGCAGTTCTTC
d_call: .; clone_size: few; cdr3_length: 13; j_call: TRBJ2-3; v_call: TRBV20-1; cdr3_aa: CSAEGEGPDTQYF; cdr3_nt: TGCAGTGCTGAGGGGGAGGGGCCAGATACGCAGTATTTT
d_call: .; clone_size: few; cdr3_length: 13; j_call: TRBJ2-5; v_call: TRBV7-2; cdr3_aa: CASLAAGPGAQYF; cdr3_nt: TGTGCCAGCCTGGCAGCAGGGCCCGGAGCCCAGTACTTC
d_call: .; clone_size: few; cdr3_length: 14; j_call: TRBJ2-5; v_call: TRBV4-2; cdr3_aa: CASSQESPQETQYF; cdr3_nt: TGTGCCAGCAGCCAAGAGTCCCCCCAAGAGACCCAGTACTTC
d_call: TRBD1; clone_size: .; cdr3_length: 14; j_call: TRBJ1-6; v_call: TRBV20-1; cdr3_aa: CSAPGPGGNSPLHF; cdr3_nt: TGCAGTGCTCCGGGGCCAGGGGGTAATTCACCCCTCCACTTT
d_call: .; clone_size: .; cdr3_length: 14; j_call: TRBJ1-2; v_call: TRBV5-6; cdr3_aa: CASRRGQSNYGYTF; cdr3_nt: TGTGCCAGCAGACGCGGACAGTCTAACTATGGCTACACCTTC
d_call: .; clone_size: .; cdr3_length: 15; j_call: TRBJ2-3; v_call: TRBV4-2; cdr3_aa: CASSQDRRGLDTQYF; cdr3_nt: TGTGCCAGCAGCCAAGATCGGCGGGGGCTGGATACGCAGTATTTT
d_call: TRBD2; clone_size: few; cdr3_length: 15; j_call: TRBJ2-1; v_call: TRBV7-3; cdr3_aa: CASSETSGGYNEQFF; cdr3_nt: TGTGCCAGCAGCGAGACTAGCGGGGGATACAATGAGCAGTTCTTC
d_call: TRBD1; clone_size: .; cdr3_length: 18; j_call: TRBJ2-6; v_call: TRBV7-8; cdr3_aa: CASSLVGGTGIGANVLTF; cdr3_nt: TGTGCCAGCAGCTTGGTGGGCGGGACAGGGATCGGGGCCAACGTCCTGACTTTC
d_call: .; clone_size: few; cdr3_length: 15; j_call: TRBJ2-3; v_call: TRBV5-1; cdr3_aa: CASSRRGQYTDTQYF; cdr3_nt: TGCGCCAGCAGCCGCCGGGGGCAGTACACAGATACGCAGTATTTT
d_call: .; clone_size: .; cdr3_length: 14; j_call: TRBJ2-5; v_call: TRBV11-2; cdr3_aa: CASSQLRTPPTQYF; cdr3_nt: TGTGCCAGCAGCCAACTTAGGACTCCCCCTACCCAGTACTTC
d_call: .; clone_size: .; cdr3_length: 12; j_call: TRBJ1-1; v_call: TRBV11-2; cdr3_aa: CASSTGMTEAFF; cdr3_nt: TGTGCCAGCAGTACAGGGATGACTGAAGCTTTCTTT
d_call: TRBD1; clone_size: .; cdr3_length: 15; j_call: TRBJ1-1; v_call: TRBV20-1; cdr3_aa: CSANRQGSVNTEAFF; cdr3_nt: TGCAGTGCTAATCGACAGGGGTCGGTGAACACTGAAGCTTTCTTT
d_call: .; clone_size: .; cdr3_length: 16; j_call: TRBJ2-3; v_call: TRBV6-5; cdr3_aa: CASSLQGTTSTDTQYF; cdr3_nt: TGTGCCAGCAGCTTACAGGGTACGACTAGCACAGATACGCAGTATTTT
d_call: TRBD2; clone_size: .; cdr3_length: 15; j_call: TRBJ2-3; v_call: TRBV27; cdr3_aa: CASRTLAGVLDTQYF; cdr3_nt: TGTGCCAGCAGAACCCTAGCGGGGGTCTTAGATACGCAGTATTTT
d_call: .; clone_size: .; cdr3_length: 14; j_call: TRBJ1-2; v_call: TRBV5-1; cdr3_aa: CASSARDASYGYTF; cdr3_nt: TGCGCCAGCAGCGCGCGGGACGCTAGCTATGGCTACACCTTC
d_call: TRBD2; clone_size: .; cdr3_length: 14; j_call: TRBJ2-5; v_call: TRBV7-8; cdr3_aa: CASSPGGPRETQYF; cdr3_nt: TGTGCCAGCAGCCCGGGGGGGCCCAGAGAGACCCAGTACTTC
d_call: TRBD2; clone_size: few; cdr3_length: 16; j_call: TRBJ2-1; v_call: TRBV20-1; cdr3_aa: CSAHQASGAAYNEQFF; cdr3_nt: TGCAGTGCCCACCAGGCTAGCGGGGCTGCCTACAATGAGCAGTTCTTC
d_call: .; clone_size: many; cdr3_length: 18; j_call: TRBJ1-2; v_call: TRBV21-1; cdr3_aa: CASSKVGPSRSTNYGYTF; cdr3_nt: TGTGCCAGCAGCAAAGTAGGGCCCTCAAGAAGTACTAACTATGGCTACACCTTC
d_call: .; clone_size: few; cdr3_length: 13; j_call: TRBJ2-1; v_call: TRBV7-3; cdr3_aa: CASSSDTGNEQFF; cdr3_nt: TGTGCCAGCAGTTCGGACACGGGGAATGAGCAGTTCTTC
d_call: TRBD1; clone_size: few; cdr3_length: 14; j_call: TRBJ2-5; v_call: TRBV5-6; cdr3_aa: CASSWDRGKETQYF; cdr3_nt: TGTGCCAGCAGTTGGGACAGGGGGAAAGAGACCCAGTACTTC
d_call: .; clone_size: few; cdr3_length: 15; j_call: TRBJ2-2; v_call: TRBV7-8; cdr3_aa: CASSLSTTYTGELFF; cdr3_nt: TGTGCCAGCAGCTTGAGTACGACGTACACCGGGGAGCTGTTTTTT
d_call: TRBD1; clone_size: once; cdr3_length: 15; j_call: TRBJ1-2; v_call: TRBV6-5; cdr3_aa: CASSYSSAQGYGYTF; cdr3_nt: TGTGCCAGCAGTTACTCCAGCGCACAGGGGTATGGCTACACCTTC
d_call: TRBD2; clone_size: few; cdr3_length: 16; j_call: TRBJ2-7; v_call: TRBV7-2; cdr3_aa: CASSSFLAGDSYEQYF; cdr3_nt: TGTGCCAGCAGCTCCTTTCTAGCGGGGGACTCCTACGAGCAGTACTTC
d_call: .; clone_size: few; cdr3_length: 15; j_call: TRBJ2-2; v_call: TRBV27; cdr3_aa: CASSLSSGGSGELFF; cdr3_nt: TGTGCCAGCAGTTTATCATCGGGGGGCAGTGGGGAGCTGTTTTTT
d_call: TRBD1; clone_size: .; cdr3_length: 13; j_call: TRBJ2-2; v_call: TRBV29-1; cdr3_aa: CSAGTGDTGELFF; cdr3_nt: TGCAGTGCCGGGACAGGGGACACCGGGGAGCTGTTTTTT
d_call: TRBD2; clone_size: .; cdr3_length: 15; j_call: TRBJ2-1; v_call: TRBV20-1; cdr3_aa: CSADPGASGGNEQFF; cdr3_nt: TGCAGTGCCGACCCTGGGGCTAGCGGGGGGAATGAGCAGTTCTTC
d_call: .; clone_size: .; cdr3_length: 13; j_call: TRBJ2-5; v_call: TRBV21-1; cdr3_aa: CASGKEGEETQYF; cdr3_nt: TGTGCCAGCGGAAAGGAAGGGGAAGAGACCCAGTACTTC
d_call: .; clone_size: .; cdr3_length: 15; j_call: TRBJ1-2; v_call: TRBV6-5; cdr3_aa: CASRPGLTITYGYTF; cdr3_nt: TGTGCCAGCAGACCGGGACTCACCATCACCTATGGCTACACCTTC
d_call: .; clone_size: .; cdr3_length: 13; j_call: TRBJ1-5; v_call: TRBV21-1; cdr3_aa: CASSKGDTQPQHF; cdr3_nt: TGTGCCAGCAGCAAAGGGGACACCCAGCCCCAGCATTTT
d_call: .; clone_size: many; cdr3_length: 14; j_call: TRBJ2-1; v_call: TRBV7-3; cdr3_aa: CASSLSVLYNEQFF; cdr3_nt: TGTGCCAGCAGCTTATCAGTCTTGTACAATGAGCAGTTCTTC
d_call: TRBD1; clone_size: .; cdr3_length: 14; j_call: TRBJ1-5; v_call: TRBV6-5; cdr3_aa: CATGTGVGNQPQHF; cdr3_nt: TGTGCCACCGGAACAGGGGTTGGAAATCAGCCCCAGCATTTT
d_call: .; clone_size: many; cdr3_length: 14; j_call: TRBJ2-3; v_call: TRBV5-1; cdr3_aa: CASSLATSTDTQYF; cdr3_nt: TGCGCCAGCAGCTTGGCTACTAGCACAGATACGCAGTATTTT